The 16 T cell receptor beta chains listed next were all sequenced from one sample in a study of cytomegalovirus exposure and HLA in healthy donors. PCR used 60 Vbeta primers and 13 Jbeta primers. The repertoire was sequenced with immunoSEQ multiplex PCR; TCRdb's copy has only in-frame clones and lacks some. This table holds fewer than 250,000 clones, around three quarters found once. The source material was PBMCs. The receptors come from a man aged 35-49 years in good health and CMV-seronegative.

The table lists this clone with a count of one. Other DNA sequences in this specimen translate into the identical CDR3. The chain links TRBV18 to TRBJ1-1; the D is unclear. The CDR3 runs 13 residues. The V end was cut by 6 bases, the J end by 1 base, with 9 bases between. Germline CDR1 reads KGHSH; CDR2 reads LQKENI. The DNA of the CDR3 is TGTGCCAGCTCGCCGGCAGGGAACACTGAAGCTTTCTTT. It encodes CASSPAGNTEAFF. Full variable domain (missing parts from reference TRBV18 and TRBJ1-1): NAGVMQNPRHLVRRRGQEARLRCSPMKGHSHVYWYRQLPEEGLKFMVYLQKENIIDESGMPKERFSAEFPKEGPSILRIQQVVRGDSAAYFCASSPAGNTEAFFGQGTRLTVV.

This clone was found a few times. The rearrangement links TRBV9 to TRBJ1-1; the D gene is possibly TRBD1 (6 bases). V dropped 6 bases and J dropped 2 bases, with 11 bases sitting between them. The CDR3 is made up of 13 amino acids. Germline lookup yields CDR1 SGDLS and CDR2 YYNGEE. The CDR3 DNA reads TGTGCCAGCACCCCCGGGACAAACACTGAAGCTTTCTTT. Translation gives CASTPGTNTEAFF.

This sequence joins TRBV6-1 and TRBJ2-1; 8 nucleotides line up with TRBD2. This CDR3 region has 14 residues. The germline V gene has CDR1 MNHNS and CDR2 SASEGT. V trimming: 8 bases; J trimming: 5 bases; junction bases outside the gene matches: 8. The CDR3 is CASFSGRGDNEQFF. Here the CDR3 DNA reads TGTGCCAGCTTCAGCGGGAGAGGCGACAATGAGCAGTTCTTC.

This chain uses TRBV19 with TRBJ2-5; D is undetermined. V lost 2 bases to trimming and J lost 5 bases, with 9 bases between them. The CDR3 loop spans 13 amino acids. The germline V gene has CDR1 LNHDA and CDR2 SQIVND (reference sequence). The CDR3 reads CASSILPGETQYF. The CDR3 DNA reads TGTGCCAGTAGTATACTTCCCGGGGAGACCCAGTACTTC.

The chain joins TRBV9 to TRBJ2-2; TRBD2 matches 12 bases. V was clipped by 4 bases and J by 6 bases; unmatched bases: 16. Germline V CDR1 and CDR2: SGDLS, YYNGEE. There are 19 residues in the CDR3. CDR3 amino acids: CASSQGTTRLAGVSGELFF. In DNA, the CDR3 is TGTGCCAGCAGCCAGGGGACGACTAGACTAGCGGGGGTGTCCGGGGAGCTGTTTTTT.

CDR3 protein: CASSSSRAGEYNEQFF. Written as DNA, the CDR3 is TGTGCCAGTAGTTCTTCTCGAGCCGGAGAATACAATGAGCAGTTCTTC. The V gene is TRBV19, the J gene TRBJ2-1, with D unclear. The CDR3 extends over 16 amino acids. Germline V gene lookup returns CDR1 LNHDA and CDR2 SQIVND (reference sequence). Trimming cost V 5 bases and J 4 bases, with 18 bases left between them. Together with reference TRBV19 and TRBJ2-1, the CDR3 gives the full variable domain: DGGITQSPKYLFRKEGQNVTLSCEQNLNHDAMYWYRQDPGQGLRLIYYSQIVNDFQKGDIAEGYSVSREKKESFPLTVTSAQKNPTAFYLCASSSSRAGEYNEQFFGPGTRLTVL.

The V call is TRBV7-9, the J call TRBJ2-2, with 9 bases that match TRBD1. Germline V gene sequence: CDR1 SEHNR, CDR2 FQNEAQ (reference sequence). The CDR3 extends over 16 amino acids. The trim removed 4 bases at V and 2 bases at J, leaving 5 bases unmatched. CDR3 protein: CASSSTGGPNTGELFF. The CDR3 DNA sequence: TGTGCCAGCAGCTCCACAGGGGGCCCCAACACCGGGGAGCTGTTTTTT.

This chain uses TRBV6-5 with TRBJ2-7; D call uncertain. The CDR3 covers 13 residues. Germline-derived CDR1 and CDR2 are MNHEY and SVGAGI. V lost 4 bases and J lost 4, with 11 bases in between. CDR3 in DNA: TGTGCCAGCAGTTCACCCAGGAAGTACGAGCAGTACTTC. This translates into CASSSPRKYEQYF.

The gene calls are TRBV5-6 and TRBJ2-1; 10 bases are shared with TRBD2. Trimming at V came to 4 bases and at J to 7 bases, leaving 11 bases not matched to a gene. The CDR3 contains 16 residues. Germline lookup yields CDR1 SGHDT and CDR2 YYEEEE. As DNA, the CDR3 is TGTGCCAGCAGCGGGGGGACTAGCGCTGATTTGAATGAGCAGTTCTTC. Its translation: CASSGGTSADLNEQFF.

The chain is built from TRBV11-3 and TRBJ2-3, with 7 bases fitting TRBD1. Looked up from germline, CDR1 is SGHNT and CDR2 is YENEEA. V was clipped by 4 bases and J by 2 bases; unmatched bases: 6. The CDR3 is 15 residues long. CDR3 protein: CASSSYRGDTDTQYF. CDR3 in DNA: TGTGCCAGCAGCTCCTACAGGGGTGACACAGATACGCAGTATTTT.

Comments on this clone: An end of the junction differs from the germline gene, which may be a read error. The J gene is TRBJ2-1, the V gene TRBV7-9; 8 nucleotides agree with TRBD2. The CDR3 is made up of 15 amino acids. Germline V CDR1 and CDR2: SEHNR, FQNEAQ (reference sequence). CDR3 amino acids: CSSSLGGRPYNEQFF. As DNA, the CDR3 is TGTTCCAGCAGCTTAGGCGGGAGGCCCTACAATGAGCAGTTCTTC.

The chain joins TRBV9 to TRBJ2-5; 9 nucleotides agree with TRBD2. From germline, CDR1 is SGDLS and CDR2 YYNGEE. V lost 3 bases and J lost 3; bases outside the gene matches: 6. The CDR3 totals 15 residues. The CDR3: CASSARLAAKETQYF. CDR3 nucleotides: TGTGCCAGCAGCGCTAGACTAGCGGCCAAAGAGACCCAGTACTTC.

This sequence joins TRBV2 and TRBJ2-1; 7 bases match TRBD2. The CDR3 is 11 amino acids. CDR1 is SNHLY and CDR2 is FYNNEI in the germline V gene. J lost 5 bases, V lost 8 bases, and 0 bases had no gene match. As DNA, the CDR3 is TGTGCCAGCGGGAGGGACAATGAGCAGTTCTTC. Its protein product is CASGRDNEQFF.

The J gene is TRBJ2-1, the V gene TRBV6-5; tentative D call: TRBD1 (6 bases). The CDR3 consists of 15 residues. In germline, CDR1 is MNHEY, CDR2 SVGAGI. Trimming took off 7 bases at V and 5 bases at J, with 18 bases between the two ends. The CDR3 is CASTPVGAGDNEQFF. The CDR3 DNA sequence: TGTGCCAGCACTCCCGTGGGGGCTGGGGACAATGAGCAGTTCTTC.

This clone has only a few counts. This rearrangement joins TRBV7-2 to TRBJ2-7; the match to TRBD2 covers 14 bases. Germline CDR1 and CDR2: SGHTA and FQGNSA. CDR3 size: 15 residues. V lost 6 bases, J lost 4 bases, and 5 bases stayed unmatched. CDR3 amino acids: CASRLGTSGGYEQYF. CDR3 DNA: TGTGCCAGCAGGCTAGGGACTAGCGGGGGTTACGAGCAGTACTTC.

The chain joins TRBV7-9 to TRBJ2-1; maybe TRBD2 (6 bases). The CDR3 totals 13 residues. V dropped 5 bases and J dropped 8 bases, with 13 bases sitting between them. Germline values: CDR1 SEHNR, CDR2 FQNEAQ (reference sequence). The CDR3 is CASSRARRDEQFF. The CDR3 nucleotides are TGTGCCAGCAGCCGGGCCCGGAGGGATGAGCAGTTCTTC.